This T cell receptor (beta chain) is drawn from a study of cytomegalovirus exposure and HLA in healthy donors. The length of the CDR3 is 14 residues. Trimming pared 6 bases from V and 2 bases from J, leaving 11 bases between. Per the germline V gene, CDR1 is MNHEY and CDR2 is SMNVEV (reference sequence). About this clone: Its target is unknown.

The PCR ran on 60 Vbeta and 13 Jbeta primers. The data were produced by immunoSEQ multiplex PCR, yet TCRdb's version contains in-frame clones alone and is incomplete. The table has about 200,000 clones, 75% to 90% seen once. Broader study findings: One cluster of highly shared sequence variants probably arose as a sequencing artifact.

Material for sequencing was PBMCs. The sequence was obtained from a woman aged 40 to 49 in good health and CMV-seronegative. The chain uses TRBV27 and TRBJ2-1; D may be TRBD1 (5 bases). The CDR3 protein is CASRDNRAYNEQFF. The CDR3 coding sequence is TGTGCCAGCAGGGACAATAGGGCCTACAATGAGCAGTTCTTC.